Reported below is one T cell receptor beta chain. These data are taken from a study of T cell responses to AZD1222 COVID-19 vaccine. Using immunoSEQ multiplex PCR, the repertoire was profiled, and TCRdb retains in-frame clones only, with some absent. The repertoire holds 95,000 to 150,000 clones, with 75% to 90% as singletons. The specimen was peripheral blood, collected on day 0 of AZD1222 vaccination. This clonotype originated in an adult in good health.

CDR3 DNA sequence: TGTGCCAGCAGCTTCCCCTACACCGGGGAGCTGTTTTTT. Its translation is CASSFPYTGELFF. The rearrangement links TRBV5-6 to TRBJ2-2; D gene ambiguous. The CDR3 runs to 13 residues. Germline-derived CDR1 and CDR2 are SGHDT and YYEEEE. Deletions cut 2 bases from V and 3 bases from J, with 5 bases between.